This TCR beta chain comes out of a study of spatial heterogeneity in lung cancer. Deletions cut 6 bases from V and 4 bases from J, with 12 bases between. This CDR3 has 13 amino acids. Germline V lookup: CDR1 LNHDA, CDR2 SQIVND (reference sequence). MiXCR, run by TCRdb on the 5' RACE reads, gives a single entry per CDR3 protein. The data contain 49,000 or so distinct CDR3 sequences, roughly 10% of them singletons. Time point: blood at routine non-recurrence follow-up after resection. This clonotype was seen many times. The sequences come from PBMCs, collected at follow-up. The receptor comes from a male donor with early-stage non-small cell lung cancer. The rearrangement joins TRBV19 to TRBJ1-1, with a weak D call TRBD1 (5 bases). CDR3 loop: CASSRAYGTEAFF. CDR3 DNA: TGTGCCAGTAGCAGGGCGTACGGCACTGAAGCTTTCTTT.